The text below deals with one TCR beta chain. Antigen unknown. Quantitative barcoded 5'-RACE was used to prepare TCR beta libraries. TCRdb recomputed calls from the 5' RACE reads with MiXCR, one row per CDR3 protein. Here the sample spans fewer than 500,000 distinct CDR3 sequences, roughly 25% being singletons. This specimen comes from a study of CD8 T cells in ankylosing spondylitis. Findings of the study overall: Prior literature has documented some motif variants in synovial fluid and blood from reactive arthritis. Peripheral blood held disease-linked clones only at relatively low frequency, and these were CD8+. About 8 highly homologous variants formed a TCR beta motif that appeared characteristic of ankylosing spondylitis blood. Matched ankylosing spondylitis synovial fluid reportedly contained a significantly enriched population of disease-linked clones.

Trimming at V came to 3 bases and at J to 9 bases, leaving 5 bases not matched to a gene. This CDR3 has 14 residues. V is TRBV12-3 or TRBV12-4 and J is TRBJ2-1, with TRBD1 matching 10 bases. The clonotype was recovered from a male donor with ankylosing spondylitis. The sequencing sample was made of blood, either unsorted or a sorted T cell fraction (not recorded which). The CDR3 loop reads CASSFRDRGPEQFF. Here the CDR3 DNA reads TGTGCCAGCAGTTTCCGGGACAGGGGTCCTGAGCAGTTCTTC.